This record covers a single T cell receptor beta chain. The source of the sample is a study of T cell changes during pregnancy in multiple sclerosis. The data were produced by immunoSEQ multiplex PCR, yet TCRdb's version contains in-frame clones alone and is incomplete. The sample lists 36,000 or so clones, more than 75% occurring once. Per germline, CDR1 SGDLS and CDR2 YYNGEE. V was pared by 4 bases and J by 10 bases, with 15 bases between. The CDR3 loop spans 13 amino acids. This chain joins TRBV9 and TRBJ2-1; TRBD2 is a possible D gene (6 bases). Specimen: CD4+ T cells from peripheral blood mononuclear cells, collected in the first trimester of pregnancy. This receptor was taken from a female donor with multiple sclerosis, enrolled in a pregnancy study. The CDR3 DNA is TGTGCCAGCAGCCAAATTAGCGGTCTGGAGCAGTTCTTC. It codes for CASSQISGLEQFF.